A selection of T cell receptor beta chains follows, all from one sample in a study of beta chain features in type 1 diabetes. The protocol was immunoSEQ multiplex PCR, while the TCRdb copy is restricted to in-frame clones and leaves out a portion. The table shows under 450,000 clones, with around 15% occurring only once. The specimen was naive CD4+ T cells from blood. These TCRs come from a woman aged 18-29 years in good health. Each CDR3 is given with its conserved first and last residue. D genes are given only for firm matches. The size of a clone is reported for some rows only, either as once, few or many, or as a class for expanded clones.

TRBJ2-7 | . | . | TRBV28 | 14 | TGTGCCACCCGCACCAGGGAGGCCTTCTACGAGCAGTACTTC | CATRTREAFYEQYF
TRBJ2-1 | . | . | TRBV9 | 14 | TGTGCCAGCAGCGTAGGTCCGGAGGGTTATGAGCAGTTCTTC | CASSVGPEGYEQFF
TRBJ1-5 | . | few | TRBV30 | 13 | TGTGCCTGGAGTGTATCGGGGGGCCAGCCCCAGCATTTT | CAWSVSGGQPQHF
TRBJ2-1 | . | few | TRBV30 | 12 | TGTGCCTGGAGTGTGTCACGGTCGGAGCAGTTCTTC | CAWSVSRSEQFF
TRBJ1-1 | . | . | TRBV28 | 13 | TGTGCCAGCCGTCTGCCGCGGACAGTTGAAGCTTTCTTT | CASRLPRTVEAFF
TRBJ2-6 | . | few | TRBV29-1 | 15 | TGCAGCGTTGAACAAGGGGGTTCTGGGGCCAACGTCCTGACTTTC | CSVEQGGSGANVLTF
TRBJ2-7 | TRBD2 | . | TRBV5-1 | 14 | TGCGCCAGCAGCTTGGTAGCGGGAGGATTCGAGCAGTACTTC | CASSLVAGGFEQYF
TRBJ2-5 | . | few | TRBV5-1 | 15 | TGCGCCAGCAGCACCCAGGACAGCCAACAAGAGACCCAGTACTTC | CASSTQDSQQETQYF
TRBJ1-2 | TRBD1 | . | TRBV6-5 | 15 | TGTGCCAGCAGTTATGCCGGGACAGGGGACTATGGCTACACCTTC | CASSYAGTGDYGYTF
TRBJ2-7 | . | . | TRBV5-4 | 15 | TGTGCCAGCTCGGTGGGGGGGCCCCTGTCCTACGAGCAGTACTTC | CASSVGGPLSYEQYF
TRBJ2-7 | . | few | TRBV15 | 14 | TGTGCCACCAGCAAAGGCGGGGACTCCTACGAGCAGTACTTC | CATSKGGDSYEQYF
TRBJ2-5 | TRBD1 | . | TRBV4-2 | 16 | TGTGCCAGCAGCCAGGGGGGACAGGCGGGCCAAGAGACCCAGTACTTC | CASSQGGQAGQETQYF
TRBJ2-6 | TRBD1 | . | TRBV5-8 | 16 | TGTGCCAGCTGCACACAGGGGGCGCCTGGGGCCAACGTCCTGACTTTC | CASCTQGAPGANVLTF
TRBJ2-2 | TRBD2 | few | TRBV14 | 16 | TGTGCCAGCAGCCAGGGTCAGCGGGAGGACACCGGGGAGCTGTTTTTT | CASSQGQREDTGELFF
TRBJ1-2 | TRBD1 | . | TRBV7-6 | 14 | TGTGCCAGCAGCTACCCGGACAGGGCGGGTGGCTACACCTTC | CASSYPDRAGGYTF